Given below is one TCR beta chain in context. Its antigen is currently unknown. The sample originates from a study of CD8 T cells in ankylosing spondylitis. Study-wide results and caveats: Made up of eight highly homologous variants, a TCR beta motif appeared characteristic of ankylosing spondylitis blood. Disease-associated clones were reportedly significantly overrepresented in matched ankylosing spondylitis synovial fluid.

Quantitative 5'-RACE was performed with molecular barcodes, and it yielded the TCR beta libraries. TCRdb re-called the 5' RACE reads with MiXCR, one entry per CDR3 protein. The data contain about 800,000 distinct CDR3 sequences, about 12% of them singletons. The source of this sequence is a male donor with ankylosing spondylitis. The sequencing input was blood, either unsorted or a sorted T cell fraction (not recorded which).

The DNA for the CDR3 is TGTGCCAGCAGCTTAGGACGCAGAAGCGGCCGGAGCCTGAATGAGCAGTTCTTC. Amino acids: CASSLGRRSGRSLNEQFF. The J gene is TRBJ2-1, the V gene TRBV11-2; D is perhaps TRBD2 (5 bases). The CDR3 length is 18 residues. Trimming took 1 base from V and 7 from J, leaving 23 bases between them. Per germline, CDR1 SGHAT and CDR2 FQNNGV.